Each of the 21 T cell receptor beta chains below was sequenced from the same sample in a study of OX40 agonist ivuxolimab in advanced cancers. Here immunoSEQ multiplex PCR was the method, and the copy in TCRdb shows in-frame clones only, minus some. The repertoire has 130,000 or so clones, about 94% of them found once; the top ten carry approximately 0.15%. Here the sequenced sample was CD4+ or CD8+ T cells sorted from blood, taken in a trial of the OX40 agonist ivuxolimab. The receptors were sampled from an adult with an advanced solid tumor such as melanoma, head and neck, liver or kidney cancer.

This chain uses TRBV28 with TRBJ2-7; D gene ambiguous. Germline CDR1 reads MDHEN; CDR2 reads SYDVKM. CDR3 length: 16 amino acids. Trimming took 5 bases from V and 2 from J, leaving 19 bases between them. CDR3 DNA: TGTGCCAGCAGTCGGCAGTATCCCCCTGCAACCTACGAGCAGTACTTC. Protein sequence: CASSRQYPPATYEQYF.

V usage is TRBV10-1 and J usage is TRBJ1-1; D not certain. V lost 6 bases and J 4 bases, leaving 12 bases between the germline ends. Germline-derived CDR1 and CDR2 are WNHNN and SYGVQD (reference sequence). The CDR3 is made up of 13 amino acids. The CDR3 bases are TGCGCCAGCAGGGGCGGCAGCCCCACTGAAGCTTTCTTT. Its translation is CASRGGSPTEAFF.

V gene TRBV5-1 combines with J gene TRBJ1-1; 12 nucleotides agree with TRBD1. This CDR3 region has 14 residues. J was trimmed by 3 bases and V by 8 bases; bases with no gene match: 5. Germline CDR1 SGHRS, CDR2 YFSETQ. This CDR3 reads CASGTGGMDTEAFF. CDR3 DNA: TGCGCCAGTGGGACAGGGGGCATGGACACTGAAGCTTTCTTT.

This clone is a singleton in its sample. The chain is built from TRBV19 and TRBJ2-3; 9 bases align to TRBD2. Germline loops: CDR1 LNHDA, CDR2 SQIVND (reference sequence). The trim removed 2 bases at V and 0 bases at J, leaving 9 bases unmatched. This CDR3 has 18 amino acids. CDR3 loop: CASSISEGGGASTDTQYF. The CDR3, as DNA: TGTGCCAGTAGTATATCCGAAGGCGGGGGGGCTAGCACAGATACGCAGTATTTT.

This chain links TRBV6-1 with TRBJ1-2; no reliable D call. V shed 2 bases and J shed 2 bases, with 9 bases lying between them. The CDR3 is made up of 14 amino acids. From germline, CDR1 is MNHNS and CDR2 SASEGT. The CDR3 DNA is TGTGCCAGCAGTGAACAATTTGAGAACTATGGCTACACCTTC. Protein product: CASSEQFENYGYTF.

The CDR3 reads CASGRHDEQYF. The CDR3 region has the DNA TGTGCCAGCGGCCGACACGACGAGCAGTACTTC. The gene calls are TRBV25-1 and TRBJ2-7; D gene unclear. The CDR3 length is 11 residues. The germline V gene has CDR1 MGHDK and CDR2 SYGVNS. V was pared by 8 bases and J by 5 bases, with 10 bases between.

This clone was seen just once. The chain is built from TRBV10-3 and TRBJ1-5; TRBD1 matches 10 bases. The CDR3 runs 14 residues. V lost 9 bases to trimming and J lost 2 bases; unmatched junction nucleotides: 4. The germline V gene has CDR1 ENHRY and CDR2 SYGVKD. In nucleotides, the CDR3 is TGTGCCATTGCCGGGACAGGGGGCAATCAGCCCCAGCATTTT. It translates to CAIAGTGGNQPQHF.

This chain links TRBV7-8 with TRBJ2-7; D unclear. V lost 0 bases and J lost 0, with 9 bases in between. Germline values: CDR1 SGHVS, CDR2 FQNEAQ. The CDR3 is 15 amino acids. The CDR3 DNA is TGTGCCAGCAGCTTAGCGTATTCGAGCTCCTACGAGCAGTACTTC. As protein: CASSLAYSSSYEQYF.

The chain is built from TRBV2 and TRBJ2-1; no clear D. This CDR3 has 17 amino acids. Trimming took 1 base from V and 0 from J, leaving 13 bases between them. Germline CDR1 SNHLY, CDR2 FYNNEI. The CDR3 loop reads CASSEGNVRNSYNEQFF. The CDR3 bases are TGTGCCAGCAGTGAAGGAAATGTACGGAACTCCTACAATGAGCAGTTCTTC.

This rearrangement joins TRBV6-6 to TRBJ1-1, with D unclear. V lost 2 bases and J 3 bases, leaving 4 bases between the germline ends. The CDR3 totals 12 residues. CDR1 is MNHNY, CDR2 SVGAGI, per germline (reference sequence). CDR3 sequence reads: CASSYGHTEAFF. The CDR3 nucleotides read TGTGCCAGCAGTTACGGCCACACTGAAGCTTTCTTT.

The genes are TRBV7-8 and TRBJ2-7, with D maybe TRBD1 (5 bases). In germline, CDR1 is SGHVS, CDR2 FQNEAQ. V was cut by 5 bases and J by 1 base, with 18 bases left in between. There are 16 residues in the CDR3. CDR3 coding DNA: TGTGCCAGCAGCCCATTTCGTGGGAAGGGGTCCTACGAGCAGTACTTC. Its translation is CASSPFRGKGSYEQYF.

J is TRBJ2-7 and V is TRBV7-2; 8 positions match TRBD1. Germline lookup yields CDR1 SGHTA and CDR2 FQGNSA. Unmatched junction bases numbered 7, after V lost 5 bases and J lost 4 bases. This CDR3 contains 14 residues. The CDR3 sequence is CASSPRTGPYEQYF. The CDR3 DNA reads TGTGCCAGCAGCCCTAGGACAGGGCCTTACGAGCAGTACTTC.

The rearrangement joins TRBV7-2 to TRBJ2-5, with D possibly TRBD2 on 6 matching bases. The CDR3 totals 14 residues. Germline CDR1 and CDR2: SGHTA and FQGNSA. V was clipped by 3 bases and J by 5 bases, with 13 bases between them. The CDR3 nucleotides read TGTGCCAGCAGCTTCTCTTCAAGCGGGGAGACCCAGTACTTC. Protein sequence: CASSFSSSGETQYF.

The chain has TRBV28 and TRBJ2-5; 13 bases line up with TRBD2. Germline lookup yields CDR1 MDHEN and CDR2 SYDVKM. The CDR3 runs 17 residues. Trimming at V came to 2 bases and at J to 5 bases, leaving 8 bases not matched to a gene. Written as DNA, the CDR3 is TGTGCCAGCAGTTTAGTTACTAGCGGGGGGGCCGGGGAGACCCAGTACTTC. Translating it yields CASSLVTSGGAGETQYF.

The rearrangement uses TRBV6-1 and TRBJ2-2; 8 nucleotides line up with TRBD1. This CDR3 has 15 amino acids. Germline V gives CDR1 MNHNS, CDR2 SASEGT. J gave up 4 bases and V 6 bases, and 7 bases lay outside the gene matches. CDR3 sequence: CASRSTGDGTGELFF. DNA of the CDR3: TGTGCCAGCAGATCGACAGGGGATGGCACCGGGGAGCTGTTTTTT.

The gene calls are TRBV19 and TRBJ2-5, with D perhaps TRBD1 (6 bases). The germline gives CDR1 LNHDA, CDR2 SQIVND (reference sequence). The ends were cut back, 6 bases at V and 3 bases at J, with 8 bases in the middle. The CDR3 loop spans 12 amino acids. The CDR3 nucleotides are TGTGCCAGTAGGAACAGGGAAGAGACCCAGTACTTC. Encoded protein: CASRNREETQYF.

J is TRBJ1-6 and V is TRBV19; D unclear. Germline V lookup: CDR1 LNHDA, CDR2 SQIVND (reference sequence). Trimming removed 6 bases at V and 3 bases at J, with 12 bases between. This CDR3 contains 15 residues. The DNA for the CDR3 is TGTGCCAGTAGCCTCGACGGGAGCTATAATTCACCCCTCCACTTT. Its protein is CASSLDGSYNSPLHF.

The CDR3 bases are TGTGCCAGCAGTGCCTCCAGGGGGGAGGGCGGGGAGCTGTTTTTT. Protein product: CASSASRGEGGELFF. The rearrangement links TRBV2 to TRBJ2-2; D tentatively fits TRBD1 or TRBD2 (7 bases each). V lost 4 bases, J lost 7 bases, and 16 bases lay in between. The germline CDR1 and CDR2 sequences are SNHLY and FYNNEI. This CDR3 spans 15 amino acids.

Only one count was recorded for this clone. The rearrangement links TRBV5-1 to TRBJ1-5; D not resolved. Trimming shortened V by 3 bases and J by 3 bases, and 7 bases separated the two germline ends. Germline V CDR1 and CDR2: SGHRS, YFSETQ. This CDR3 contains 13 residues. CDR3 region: CASSYNYNQPQHF. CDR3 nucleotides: TGCGCCAGCAGCTACAACTACAATCAGCCCCAGCATTTT. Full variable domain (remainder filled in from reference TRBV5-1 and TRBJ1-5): KAGVTQTPRYLIKTRGQQVTLSCSPISGHRSVSWYQQTPGQGLQFLFEYFSETQRNKGNFPGRFSGRQFSNSRSEMNVSTLELGDSALYLCASSYNYNQPQHFGDGTRLSIL.

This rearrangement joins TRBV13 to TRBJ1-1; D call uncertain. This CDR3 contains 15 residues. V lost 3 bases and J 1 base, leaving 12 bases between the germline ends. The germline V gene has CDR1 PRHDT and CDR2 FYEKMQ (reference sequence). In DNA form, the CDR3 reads TGTGCCAGCAGCTTGGTGGCAATTACGAACACTGAAGCTTTCTTT. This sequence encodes CASSLVAITNTEAFF.

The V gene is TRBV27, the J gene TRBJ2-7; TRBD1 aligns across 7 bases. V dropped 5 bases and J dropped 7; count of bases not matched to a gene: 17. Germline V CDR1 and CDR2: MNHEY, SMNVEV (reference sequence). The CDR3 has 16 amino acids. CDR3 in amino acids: CASSPHARGLGGEQYF. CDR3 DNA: TGTGCCAGCAGTCCCCACGCCAGGGGGTTGGGTGGGGAGCAGTACTTC.